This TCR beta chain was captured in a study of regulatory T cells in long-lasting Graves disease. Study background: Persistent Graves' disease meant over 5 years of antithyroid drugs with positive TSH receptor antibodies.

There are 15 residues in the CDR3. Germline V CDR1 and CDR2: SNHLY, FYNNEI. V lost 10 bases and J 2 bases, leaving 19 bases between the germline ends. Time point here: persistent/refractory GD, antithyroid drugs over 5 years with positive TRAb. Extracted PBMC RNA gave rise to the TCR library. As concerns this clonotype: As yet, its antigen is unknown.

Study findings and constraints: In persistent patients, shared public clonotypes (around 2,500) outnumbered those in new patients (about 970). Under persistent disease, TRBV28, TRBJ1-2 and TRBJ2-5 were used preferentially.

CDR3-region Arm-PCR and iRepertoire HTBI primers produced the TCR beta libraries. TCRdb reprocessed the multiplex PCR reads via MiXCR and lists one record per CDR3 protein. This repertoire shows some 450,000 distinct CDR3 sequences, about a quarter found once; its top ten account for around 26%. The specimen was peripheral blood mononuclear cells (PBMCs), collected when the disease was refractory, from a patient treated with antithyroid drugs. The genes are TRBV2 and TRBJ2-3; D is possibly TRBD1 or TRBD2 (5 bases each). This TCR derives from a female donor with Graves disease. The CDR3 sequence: CATFTSRDDTDTQYF. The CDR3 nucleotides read TGTGCCACCTTCACCAGCCGGGACGACACAGATACGCAGTATTTT. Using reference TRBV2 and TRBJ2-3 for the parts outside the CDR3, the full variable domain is EPEVTQTPSHQVTQMGQEVILRCVPISNHLYFYWYRQILGQKVEFLVSFYNNEISEKSEIFDDQFSVERPDGSNFTLKIRSTKLEDSAMYFCATFTSRDDTDTQYFGPGTRLTVL.